This passage covers 29 T cell receptor beta chains from one sample sequenced in a study of OX40 agonist ivuxolimab in advanced cancers. TCRdb's copy holds only in-frame clones and misses some; the assay was immunoSEQ multiplex PCR. The table lists roughly 59,000 clones, approximately 88% of them singletons. The material sequenced was CD4+ or CD8+ T cells sorted from blood, taken in a trial of the OX40 agonist ivuxolimab. The receptors shown here come from an adult with an advanced solid tumor such as melanoma, head and neck, liver or kidney cancer.

This clone was seen a few times. J is TRBJ1-1 and V is TRBV18; 9 bases match TRBD1. The V and J ends lost 6 bases and 10 bases, in that order; junction bases with no gene match: 12. The V gene's germline CDR1 is KGHSH and CDR2 LQKENI. CDR3 size: 14 residues. The DNA for the CDR3 is TGTGCCAGCTCGGCTGTGGGACAGGGTGGAATAGCTTTCTTT. It encodes CASSAVGQGGIAFF.

The chain uses TRBV2 and TRBJ1-5, with 7 bases aligning to TRBD1. In germline, CDR1 is SNHLY, CDR2 FYNNEI. V lost 6 bases to trimming and J lost 4 bases; unmatched junction nucleotides: 9. The CDR3 has 15 residues. CDR3 sequence: CASSPGQVDNQPQHF. For the CDR3, the DNA is TGTGCCAGCAGCCCCGGACAGGTGGATAATCAGCCCCAGCATTTT.

The chain combines TRBV11-1 with TRBJ1-1, with a weak D call TRBD1 (6 bases). Trimming shortened V by 1 base and J by 9 bases, and 15 bases separated the two germline ends. Germline values: CDR1 SGHAT, CDR2 FQDESV (reference sequence). The CDR3 has 14 residues. For the CDR3, the DNA is TGTGCCAGCAGCTTAGACTGGGACATTCGTCAAGCTTTCTTT. Its protein product is CASSLDWDIRQAFF.

The chain is built from TRBV11-3 and TRBJ2-1, with D unclear. V was pared by 5 bases and J by 6 bases, with 8 bases between. Per the germline V gene, CDR1 is SGHNT and CDR2 is YENEEA. The CDR3 length is 12 residues. CDR3 bases: TGTGCCAGCAGCCCAAATGCCAATGAGCAGTTCTTC. Protein sequence: CASSPNANEQFF.

This clone came up a few times. The chain uses TRBV5-4 and TRBJ1-5, with TRBD1 matching 8 bases. CDR1 and CDR2 from the germline V gene are SGHNT and YYREEE (reference sequence). Trimming at V came to 4 bases and at J to 9 bases, leaving 6 bases not matched to a gene. CDR3 length: 13 residues. The CDR3 DNA reads as TGTGCCAGCAGCCCGGACAGGGAACGGCCCCAGCATTTT. This codes for CASSPDRERPQHF. The whole variable domain, remainder taken from reference TRBV5-4 and TRBJ1-5, is ETGVTQSPTHLIKTRGQQVTLRCSSQSGHNTVSWYQQALGQGPQFIFQYYREEENGRGNFPPRFSGLQFPNYSSELNVNALELDDSALYLCASSPDRERPQHFGDGTRLSIL.

The J gene is TRBJ2-2, the V gene TRBV7-2; D might be TRBD2 (7 bases). This CDR3 has 16 residues. The V end was cut by 3 bases, the J end by 6 bases, with 17 bases between. Germline V gene lookup returns CDR1 SGHTA and CDR2 FQGNSA. The CDR3 nucleotides read TGTGCCAGCAGCTTGGGGTCGGGGGGCTGGGCCGGGGAGCTGTTTTTT. This codes for CASSLGSGGWAGELFF.

The rearrangement links TRBV7-2 to TRBJ2-5, with D possibly TRBD2 on 5 matching bases. V lost 4 bases to trimming and J lost 5 bases, with 11 bases between them. There are 13 residues in the CDR3. Germline loops: CDR1 SGHTA, CDR2 FQGNSA. The CDR3 region has the DNA TGTGCCAGCAGCTCTAGCTTCTCCGAGACCCAGTACTTC. It yields the protein CASSSSFSETQYF.

CDR3 region: CASSSGSGYGYTF. The CDR3 DNA follows: TGTGCCAGCTCTTCAGGGTCGGGCTATGGCTACACCTTC. The chain employs TRBV25-1 and TRBJ1-2; D is perhaps TRBD1 (5 bases). The CDR3 totals 13 residues. Germline lookup yields CDR1 MGHDK and CDR2 SYGVNS. Trimming cost V 8 bases and J 4 bases, with 14 bases left between them.

The V gene is TRBV5-4, the J gene TRBJ2-3, with D maybe TRBD2 (6 bases). This CDR3 has 16 residues. The V gene lost 2 bases and the J gene lost 0 bases, with 13 bases spanning the gap. Germline V gene sequence: CDR1 SGHNT, CDR2 YYREEE (reference sequence). DNA for the CDR3: TGTGCCAGCAGCTTTAAGGCGGGGTCGAGCACAGATACGCAGTATTTT. It yields the protein CASSFKAGSSTDTQYF. Together with reference TRBV5-4 and TRBJ2-3, the CDR3 gives the full variable domain: ETGVTQSPTHLIKTRGQQVTLRCSSQSGHNTVSWYQQALGQGPQFIFQYYREEENGRGNFPPRFSGLQFPNYSSELNVNALELDDSALYLCASSFKAGSSTDTQYFGPGTRLTVL.

This chain links TRBV6-6 with TRBJ2-1; 7 bases align to TRBD2. CDR1 is MNHNY and CDR2 is SVGAGI in the germline V gene (reference sequence). The CDR3 runs to 14 residues. V shed 6 bases, J shed 9 bases, and the junction held 11 bases outside the gene matches. The CDR3 loop reads CASRKLVGGGEQFF. The DNA of the CDR3 is TGTGCCAGCAGGAAACTAGTCGGCGGGGGTGAGCAGTTCTTC.

The V and J genes are TRBV6-5 and TRBJ2-7, with TRBD1 matching over 8 bases. The V gene's germline CDR1 is MNHEY and CDR2 SVGAGI. V was pared by 10 bases and J by 6 bases, with 11 bases of the junction left unmatched. CDR3 length: 13 residues. DNA for the CDR3: TGTGCCACCTCCAGGGGGCATGGGTTCGAGCAGTACTTC. As protein: CATSRGHGFEQYF.

This clone was detected only a few times. The chain combines TRBV5-8 with TRBJ1-1, with D possibly being TRBD1 (6 bases). The CDR3 extends over 15 amino acids. V was trimmed by 0 bases and J by 8 bases, leaving 17 bases between them. Germline V lookup: CDR1 SGHTS, CDR2 YDEGEE. CDR3 bases: TGTGCCAGCAGCTTGGTAGGCGGGGGCTCGGGGGAAGCTTTCTTT. Amino acids: CASSLVGGGSGEAFF.

The rearrangement links TRBV28 to TRBJ1-2; D unclear. CDR3 size: 12 residues. Germline lookup yields CDR1 MDHEN and CDR2 SYDVKM. Between the trimmed V and J ends, which lost 1 base and 4 bases, there was a span of 4 bases. CDR3 sequence: CASSLSSYGYTF. In DNA, the CDR3 is TGTGCCAGCAGTTTATCGAGCTATGGCTACACCTTC.

This chain's CDR3 is CASSYESLNTEAFF. DNA for the CDR3: TGTGCCAGCAGTTACGAGAGCTTGAACACTGAAGCTTTCTTT. This chain joins TRBV6-6 and TRBJ1-1; unclear D gene. V lost 2 bases to trimming and J lost 0 bases, with 7 bases between them. The CDR3 extends over 14 amino acids. Germline V gene sequence: CDR1 MNHNY, CDR2 SVGAGI (reference sequence).

This clone was picked up a small number of times. The chain has TRBV18 and TRBJ1-2; TRBD1 is a possible D gene (5 bases). The ends were cut back, 1 base at V and 4 bases at J, with 7 bases in the middle. The germline CDR1 and CDR2 sequences are KGHSH and LQKENI. This CDR3 spans 13 amino acids. The CDR3 reads CASSPQGIYGYTF. CDR3 nucleotide sequence: TGTGCCAGCTCACCACAGGGGATCTATGGCTACACCTTC.

This rearrangement joins TRBV6-1 to TRBJ2-3; 11 bases agree with TRBD1. V shed 4 bases, J shed 4 bases, and the junction held 7 bases outside the gene matches. Germline V CDR1 and CDR2: MNHNS, SASEGT. The CDR3 length is 16 residues. The CDR3 nucleotides are TGTGCCAGCAGTGGATGGACAGGGGGCGACGCAGATACGCAGTATTTT. It translates to CASSGWTGGDADTQYF.

The chain is built from TRBV28 and TRBJ1-2, with 7 bases identical to TRBD1. J gave up 8 bases and V 6 bases, and 9 bases lay outside the gene matches. CDR3 length equals 13 residues. Germline V CDR1 and CDR2: MDHEN, SYDVKM. The CDR3 DNA sequence: TGTGCCAGCAGCCAAACAGGGGTGCGAGGCTACACCTTC. Protein: CASSQTGVRGYTF.

A single count supports this clone. The V gene is TRBV5-5, the J gene TRBJ1-2; possible D gene TRBD1, 6 bases. This CDR3 has 13 residues. Germline CDR1 and CDR2: SGHKS and YYEKEE (reference sequence). The germline V and J ends were trimmed by 1 base and 8 bases, with 12 bases remaining between them. CDR3 amino acids: CASSLLGAGGYTF. The CDR3 DNA is TGTGCCAGCAGCTTGCTGGGGGCAGGGGGCTACACCTTC.

The chain has TRBV18 and TRBJ1-1; D gene uncertain. The CDR3 contains 16 residues. Germline assignment: CDR1 KGHSH and CDR2 LQKENI. Trimming stripped 1 base from V and 1 base from J, with 13 bases between. The CDR3 here is CASSPRAPAPNTEAFF. DNA of the CDR3: TGTGCCAGCTCACCACGAGCTCCGGCCCCGAACACTGAAGCTTTCTTT.

V usage is TRBV30 and J usage is TRBJ1-2, with a weak D call TRBD1 (5 bases). Germline loops: CDR1 GTSNPN, CDR2 SVGIG (reference sequence). V shed 4 bases and J shed 0 bases, with 12 bases lying between them. The CDR3 loop spans 14 amino acids. The CDR3 sequence: CAWIRGTANYGYTF. CDR3 bases: TGTGCCTGGATTCGAGGGACGGCTAACTATGGCTACACCTTC.

The V and J genes are TRBV28 and TRBJ1-5; D might be TRBD1 (6 bases). CDR3 size: 17 residues. V lost 4 bases to trimming and J lost 4 bases, with 20 bases between them. The germline CDR1 and CDR2 sequences are MDHEN and SYDVKM. The CDR3 reads CASSWSPVTGSNQPQHF. The DNA of the CDR3 is TGTGCCAGCAGTTGGTCTCCTGTGACAGGTTCTAATCAGCCCCAGCATTTT.

This sequence joins TRBV7-2 and TRBJ2-3; possible D gene TRBD2, 6 bases. Trimming removed 0 bases from V and 5 bases from J, with 12 bases in between. This CDR3 comprises 15 residues. Germline-derived CDR1 and CDR2 are SGHTA and FQGNSA. The CDR3 is CASSLASAGRDTQYF. The DNA for the CDR3 is TGTGCCAGCAGCTTAGCTTCCGCGGGGAGAGATACGCAGTATTTT.

J is TRBJ2-6 and V is TRBV5-1, with D unclear. Germline-derived CDR1 and CDR2 are SGHRS and YFSETQ. This CDR3 spans 15 amino acids. With 2 bases removed from V and 0 bases from J, the gap between germline ends came to 6 bases. This chain's CDR3 is CASSLPNSGANVLTF. In DNA form, the CDR3 reads TGCGCCAGCAGCTTACCGAACTCTGGGGCCAACGTCCTGACTTTC. The full variable domain, its missing parts supplied by reference TRBV5-1 and TRBJ2-6, is KAGVTQTPRYLIKTRGQQVTLSCSPISGHRSVSWYQQTPGQGLQFLFEYFSETQRNKGNFPGRFSGRQFSNSRSEMNVSTLELGDSALYLCASSLPNSGANVLTFGAGSRLTVL.

This clone was observed once. The J gene is TRBJ1-2, the V gene TRBV4-2; D remains unclear. Germline V CDR1 and CDR2: LGHNA, YNFKEQ. V was pared by 5 bases and J by 7 bases, with 17 bases between. CDR3 length: 14 amino acids. In DNA, the CDR3 is TGTGCCAGCAGCTTGGCTCGGCTCATCATTGGCTACACCTTC. Translation: CASSLARLIIGYTF.

V and J are TRBV11-1 and TRBJ1-1; D might be TRBD1 (5 bases). This CDR3 comprises 15 residues. V shed 0 bases and J shed 0 bases, with 8 bases lying between them. CDR1 and CDR2 (germline): SGHAT, FQDESV (reference sequence). CDR3 sequence reads: CASSLAGAMNTEAFF. As DNA, the CDR3 is TGTGCCAGCAGCTTAGCTGGGGCCATGAACACTGAAGCTTTCTTT.

This clone was seen only once. This chain uses TRBV5-1 with TRBJ1-1, with a possible D match to TRBD1 (6 bases). V was clipped by 6 bases and J by 5 bases, with 14 bases between them. CDR1 is SGHRS, CDR2 YFSETQ, per germline. The length of the CDR3 is 13 residues. In DNA, the CDR3 is TGCGCCAGCAATCTGGGGGGGCAGACTGAAGCTTTCTTT. Translated, it gives CASNLGGQTEAFF. The whole variable domain, filled in from reference TRBV5-1 and TRBJ1-1, reads KAGVTQTPRYLIKTRGQQVTLSCSPISGHRSVSWYQQTPGQGLQFLFEYFSETQRNKGNFPGRFSGRQFSNSRSEMNVSTLELGDSALYLCASNLGGQTEAFFGQGTRLTVV.

The V gene is TRBV14, the J gene TRBJ1-1; D is unclear. The CDR3 contains 13 residues. Trimming removed 3 bases at V and 4 bases at J, with 9 bases between. In germline, CDR1 is SGHDN, CDR2 FVKESK. CDR3 DNA sequence: TGTGCCAGCAGCCACTCGGCAACCACTGAAGCTTTCTTT. Encoded protein: CASSHSATTEAFF.

The rearrangement links TRBV30 to TRBJ2-2; TRBD2 matches at 12 bases. The germline V gene encodes CDR1 GTSNPN and CDR2 SVGIG (reference sequence). CDR3 length: 16 amino acids. V trimming: 6 bases; J trimming: 4 bases; junction bases outside the gene matches: 9. Here the CDR3 DNA reads TGTGCCTGTACCGGGACTAGCGGGTATGCCACCGGGGAGCTGTTTTTT. Amino acids: CACTGTSGYATGELFF.

This chain joins TRBV7-9 and TRBJ2-3, with TRBD2 matching 7 bases. CDR3 length: 15 residues. Trimming cost V 0 bases and J 5 bases; bases outside gene matches: 5. Germline V gene lookup returns CDR1 SEHNR and CDR2 FQNEAQ (reference sequence). CDR3 region: CASSLAMVAGDTQYF. CDR3 DNA sequence: TGTGCCAGCAGCTTAGCAATGGTAGCGGGAGATACGCAGTATTTT.